This T cell receptor beta chain was identified during a study of blood T cell repertoires in COVID-19 (dated by TCRdb to 2018 to 2020). Notes on the research overall: Collaborator samples came from the United States, Italy and Spain and covered acute and convalescent phases of COVID-19. The material from the prospective study consisted of cDNA or gDNA derived from T cells, B-cell-depleted T cells, or PBMCs. Subjects who had been exposed to COVID-19, were actively infected with it, or had recovered from it provided the deeply sampled blood TCRbeta repertoires that made up the dataset. The repertoires were released in a freely available public database intended as a resource for research on the immune response to SARS-CoV-2. The samples were drawn from two sources: the first 160 participants of the ongoing ImmuneRACE study, and 1,000 to 1,500 subjects contributed by 6 global collaborators. The sample metadata nearly always contained a de-identified subject ID, COVID-19 status, age in years and sex. HLA class I and class II types, where available, came from metadata supplied by the sample provider rather than from assay-based typing.

Per the germline V gene (reference sequence), LNHDA is the CDR1 and SQIVND is the CDR2. Including cysteine and phenylalanine, the CDR3 has 12 amino acids. The sequence is cut down to CDR3 DNA, 36 bases in frame from base 1. V and J are truncated by 3 bases and 6 bases respectively, leaving an intervening sequence of 3 bases. A note on this clone: What this receptor recognizes is not known. Within one base of it there is no much larger clone, and no base qualities were kept.

Each collaborating institution followed its own protocols to collect whole blood in K2EDTA tubes. For TCRbeta analysis, collaborators shipped samples in one of three forms: frozen whole blood, isolated PBMCs, or DNA extracted from either of those sample types. Broad study findings and their caveats: How much clinical and demographic metadata was included differed by source and by participant, and the metadata was provided uncurated.

TCRbeta CDR3 regions were amplified from genomic DNA by means of the immunoSEQ Assay, a bias-controlled multiplex PCR. Per the authors' processing: The number of nucleated cells in each sample was estimated by amplification of reference gene primers within the assay. Sequence reads were collapsed and filtered to measure the absolute abundance of every unique TCRbeta CDR3 rearrangement. For each sample, productive Simpson clonality was calculated by taking the square root of Simpson's diversity index across productive rearrangements. Drawn from immuneACCESS, this table holds only the in-frame rearrangements with V and J called that TCRdb kept. Clones are partly lost; checked studies trace under half to an unresolved V gene and leave the rest unexplained. V, J and clone size derive from that table, while D and trimming were established from the DNA sequence. In all, the sample holds tens of thousands of clones, and 65% to 85% of those were seen once. The ten top clones hold about 15% of the sample.

The chain uses TRBV19 and TRBJ1-6; no D segment can be confidently identified. This receptor was obtained from a man in his 70s with active or convalescent COVID-19. Sequencing used peripheral blood. The sequence in DNA is TGTGCCAGTAGTATCTCTAATTCACCCCTCCACTTT. It translates as CASSISNSPLHF.